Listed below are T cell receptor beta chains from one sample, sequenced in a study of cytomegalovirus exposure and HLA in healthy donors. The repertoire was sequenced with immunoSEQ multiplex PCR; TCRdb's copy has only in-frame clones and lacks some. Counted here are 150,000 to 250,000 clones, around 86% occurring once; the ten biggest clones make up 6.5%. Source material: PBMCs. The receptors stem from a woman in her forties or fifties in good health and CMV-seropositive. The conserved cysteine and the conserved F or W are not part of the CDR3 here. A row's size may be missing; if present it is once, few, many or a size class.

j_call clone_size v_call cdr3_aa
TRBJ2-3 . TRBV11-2 ASSFAGTSTDTQY
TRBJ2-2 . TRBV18 ASSPPSRDTGELF
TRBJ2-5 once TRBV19 ASSGSSRETQY
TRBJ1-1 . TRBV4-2 ASSQDQGWDRGQRTEAF
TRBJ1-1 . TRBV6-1 ASSVAAEAF
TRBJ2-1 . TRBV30 ACGGTPGNEQF
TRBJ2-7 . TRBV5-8 ASSLESGGPLSYEQY
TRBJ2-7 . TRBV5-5 ASSPRPGSYEQY
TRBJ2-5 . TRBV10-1 ASSPGGSETQY
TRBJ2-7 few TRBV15 ATSRSGPYEQY
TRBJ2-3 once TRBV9 ASSVVPGTDTQY
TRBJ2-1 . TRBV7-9 ASSLSDTLIHNEQF
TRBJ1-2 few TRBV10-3 AIGEDDYGYT
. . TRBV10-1 ASSEVGGQSYEQY
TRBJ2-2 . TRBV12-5 ASGRDRGGTGELF
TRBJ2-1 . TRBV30 AWSVRGDNEQF
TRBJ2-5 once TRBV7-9 ASSFGGTVQETQY
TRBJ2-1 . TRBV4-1 ASSQVRGGLDEQF
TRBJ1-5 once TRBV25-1 ASSESGQGANQPQH
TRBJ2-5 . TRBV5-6 ASSPSGTEETQY
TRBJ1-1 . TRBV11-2 ASSLRESAEAF
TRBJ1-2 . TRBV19 ASSTQRTGRLNYGYT
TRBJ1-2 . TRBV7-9 SSSLGENAYT
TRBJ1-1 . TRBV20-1 SASDRSRAF
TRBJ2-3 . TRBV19 ASRSTGVRTDTQY
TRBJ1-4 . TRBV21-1 ASSNGQGVTNEKLF
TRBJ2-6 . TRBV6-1 ASSGGRGMTSGANGLT
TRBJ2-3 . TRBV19 ASSLQTDTTDTQY
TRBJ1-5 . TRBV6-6 ASSTGGNQPQH
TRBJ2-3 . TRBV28 ASSAGTGGAGTDTQY
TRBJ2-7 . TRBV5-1 ASSPGTGPSEQY
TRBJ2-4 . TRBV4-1 ASSQPDTVAKNIQY
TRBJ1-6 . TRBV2 ASRAQGGSYNSPLH
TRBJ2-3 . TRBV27 ASSLTSGSDTQY
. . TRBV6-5 ASSYSSGQGHEQY
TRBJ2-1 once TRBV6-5 ASSYLRQGEGEQF
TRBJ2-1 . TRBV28 ASSPGTGSYNEQF
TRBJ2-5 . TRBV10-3 ATGTGGQTQY
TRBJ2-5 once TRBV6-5 ASRTSGTSEFPQY
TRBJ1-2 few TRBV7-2 ASSATGFYGYT
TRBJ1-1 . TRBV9 ASTSQGTTEAF
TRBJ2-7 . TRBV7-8 ASSLEEGGTSYEQY
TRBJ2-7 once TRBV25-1 ASSISIRDEQY
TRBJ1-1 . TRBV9 ASSQTGYGTEAF
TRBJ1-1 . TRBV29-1 SVEPGTGRAF
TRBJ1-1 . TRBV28 ASTVQGYTEAF
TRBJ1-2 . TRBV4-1 ASSQEGTGGNYGYT
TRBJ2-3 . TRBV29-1 SVEADRGDTQY
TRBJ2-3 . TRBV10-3 ATRGRESDTQY
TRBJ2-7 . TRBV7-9 ASSLGTGGPYVQY
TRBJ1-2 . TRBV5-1 ASRTGTDYGYT
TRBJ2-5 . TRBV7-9 ASSLIPQKETQY
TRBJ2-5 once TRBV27 ASSPRGLWETQY
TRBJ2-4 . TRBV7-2 ASSPRYGGDLNIQY
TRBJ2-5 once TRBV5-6 ASSLGGGGRRIPKTQY
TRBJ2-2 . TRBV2 ASSARDRVTGELF
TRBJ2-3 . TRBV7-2 ASSLRASGGAGADTQY
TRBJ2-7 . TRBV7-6 ASSLAPRGRGEQY